This T cell receptor beta chain emerged from a study of T cells in Graves' hyperthyroidism and ophthalmopathy. The study based diagnoses on clinical symptoms, serum thyroxine and TRAb, thyroid ultrasound and orbital computed tomography. The CDR3 spans 15 residues. Germline V gene sequence: CDR1 ENHRY, CDR2 SYGVKD. Trimming took off 7 bases at V and 2 bases at J, with 15 bases between the two ends. This clonotype was recorded a few times. Its antigen is not known. Amplification of TCR beta CDR3 regions was performed using RNA transcripts as template. First-round RT-PCR of the TCR CDR3 relied on the HTBI primer set. TCRdb processed the multiplex PCR reads anew with MiXCR; each CDR3 protein has one entry. Among 400,000 or so distinct CDR3 sequences listed, over 12% were seen once. Whole-study findings and limits: For ophthalmopathy, model prediction preceded onset by a median around six months.

This rearrangement joins TRBV10-3 to TRBJ2-1; D may be TRBD1 or TRBD2 (6 bases each). This receptor was obtained from a man over 45 with Graves' ophthalmopathy. Sample: blood. The CDR3 sequence: CAIKMDSGPYNEQFF. CDR3 bases: TGTGCCATCAAAATGGACAGCGGGCCCTACAATGAGCAGTTCTTC.